The next 21 T cell receptor beta chains were all read from a single sample in a study of blood T cell repertoires in COVID-19. Clones were sequenced by immunoSEQ multiplex PCR, and TCRdb holds only the in-frame ones, with some missing. This table has about 76,000 clones, approximately 90% appearing once. Specimen: peripheral blood. The receptors stem from a man aged 30 to 45 with acute or convalescent COVID-19.

V gene TRBV19 combines with J gene TRBJ2-7, with TRBD2 identical over 7 bases. The germline V gene has CDR1 LNHDA and CDR2 SQIVND (reference sequence). The CDR3 runs to 14 residues. V lost 3 bases and J lost 4; bases outside the gene matches: 6. CDR3 nucleotide sequence: TGTGCCAGTAGTATTGGGGGGGACTCGTACGAGCAGTACTTC. Amino acid sequence: CASSIGGDSYEQYF.

The J gene is TRBJ2-2, the V gene TRBV10-3; 10 bases match TRBD2. CDR3 length: 17 residues. V lost 0 bases to trimming and J lost 4 bases; unmatched junction nucleotides: 5. Germline assignment: CDR1 ENHRY and CDR2 SYGVKD. The CDR3 region has the DNA TGTGCCATCAGTGAGTCGAGTACTAGCGGGATCACCGGGGAGCTGTTTTTT. The encoded protein is CAISESSTSGITGELFF.

This chain links TRBV21-1 with TRBJ2-7; TRBD1, the table's D call, was not compared with the DNA. TRBV21-1 is a listed pseudogene. This CDR3 is 16 amino acids long. The CDR3 DNA reads as TGTGCCAGCAGTCGACACAGGGTTCCCCGCTCCTACGAGCAGTACTTC. Its protein is CASSRHRVPRSYEQYF.

This clone showed up just a few times. The chain joins TRBV11-3 to TRBJ2-7; 7 bases map to TRBD1. Unmatched junction bases numbered 7, after V lost 5 bases and J lost 6 bases. CDR1 is SGHNT, CDR2 YENEEA, per germline. This CDR3 spans 13 amino acids. DNA of the CDR3: TGTGCCAGCAGCCGACAGGGTACGGGCGAGCAGTACTTC. Its translation is CASSRQGTGEQYF.

The V and J genes are TRBV11-2 and TRBJ2-1, with 7 bases matching TRBD2. CDR1 and CDR2 from the germline V gene are SGHAT and FQNNGV. The CDR3 sequence is 12 residues long. V lost 6 bases and J lost 7; bases outside the gene matches: 3. The CDR3 loop reads CASRAGLNEQFF. The CDR3 DNA follows: TGTGCCAGCAGAGCGGGACTGAATGAGCAGTTCTTC.

The V call is TRBV5-1, the J call TRBJ1-3; 8 nucleotides line up with TRBD1. The CDR3 sequence is 16 residues long. V lost 4 bases and J lost 1; bases outside the gene matches: 7. Germline CDR1 and CDR2: SGHRS and YFSETQ. CDR3 residues: CASSEGQGHSGNTIYF. CDR3 DNA: TGCGCCAGCAGCGAAGGACAGGGACATTCTGGAAACACCATATATTTT.

The rearrangement links TRBV18 to TRBJ2-3; 12 bases are a match to TRBD2. The germline CDR1 and CDR2 sequences are KGHSH and LQKENI. The CDR3 runs 16 residues. V was pared by 4 bases and J by 8 bases, with 10 bases of the junction left unmatched. CDR3 sequence reads: CASSLGLAGEDGTQYF. As DNA, the CDR3 is TGTGCCAGCTCACTGGGACTAGCGGGTGAGGATGGTACGCAGTATTTT.

Only a few counts were recorded for this clone. The chain employs TRBV6-5 and TRBJ2-7; 7 bases are a match to TRBD1. The trim removed 2 bases at V and 3 bases at J, leaving 7 bases unmatched. CDR3 length: 15 amino acids. Germline CDR1 is MNHEY and CDR2 is SVGAGI. CDR3 bases: TGTGCCAGCAGTTACCACAGGGGAAGGCGCTACGAGCAGTACTTC. Its protein product is CASSYHRGRRYEQYF.

The CDR3 is CASSQQQGYYGYTF. The CDR3 nucleotides read TGTGCCAGCAGCCAGCAACAGGGCTACTATGGCTACACCTTC. V and J are TRBV28 and TRBJ1-2; a weak D match, TRBD1 (6 bases). Germline V gene lookup returns CDR1 MDHEN and CDR2 SYDVKM. With 6 bases removed from V and 3 bases from J, the gap between germline ends came to 14 bases. The CDR3 runs to 14 residues.

This clone was observed a few times. The chain combines TRBV30 with TRBJ1-2; a possible D gene is TRBD1 (5 bases). The V gene lost 6 bases and the J gene lost 8 bases, with 16 bases spanning the gap. The CDR3 spans 12 residues. Germline V gene data show CDR1 as GTSNPN and CDR2 as SVGIG (reference sequence). The CDR3 protein is CACWGGTGGYTF. DNA for the CDR3: TGTGCCTGTTGGGGGGGGACGGGCGGCTACACCTTC. Looking up the rest from reference TRBV30 and TRBJ1-2 gives the full variable domain: SQTIHQWPATLVQPVGSPLSLECTVEGTSNPNLYWYRQAAGRGLQLLFYSVGIGQISSEVPQNLSASRPQDRQFILSSKKLLLSDSGFYLCACWGGTGGYTFGSGTRLTVV.

The chain employs TRBV4-1 and TRBJ2-2; D is uncertain. CDR1 is MGHRA, CDR2 YSYEKL, per germline. Trimming pared 2 bases from V and 0 bases from J, leaving 10 bases between. CDR3 length: 16 amino acids. This CDR3 is CASSQLWLANTGELFF. The CDR3 DNA is TGCGCCAGCAGCCAACTTTGGCTAGCGAACACCGGGGAGCTGTTTTTT.

The rearrangement joins TRBV2 to TRBJ2-1; D gene unclear. There are 15 residues in the CDR3. V lost 3 bases and J lost 6, with 15 bases in between. Germline values: CDR1 SNHLY, CDR2 FYNNEI. The CDR3 sequence: CASSDRLVSSNEQFF. The DNA of the CDR3 is TGTGCCAGCAGTGATAGGCTAGTAAGTTCCAATGAGCAGTTCTTC.

This clone was observed once. The chain couples TRBV24-1 to TRBJ2-1; the D is unclear. V was clipped by 2 bases and J by 4 bases, with 5 bases between them. In germline, CDR1 is KGHDR, CDR2 SFDVKD. The CDR3 covers 13 residues. The CDR3 spells CATSDSGYNEQFF. CDR3 DNA: TGTGCCACCAGTGATTCAGGATACAATGAGCAGTTCTTC.

The J gene is TRBJ2-1, the V gene TRBV5-1; the match to TRBD2 covers 8 bases. Germline CDR1 reads SGHRS; CDR2 reads YFSETQ. The V segment lost 2 bases and the J segment 6 bases; nucleotides outside the gene matches: 10. This CDR3 is built from 16 residues. The chain's CDR3 is CASSLIAGSVANEQFF. The CDR3 DNA is TGCGCCAGCAGCTTAATAGCGGGATCGGTGGCCAATGAGCAGTTCTTC. Filled out from reference TRBV5-1 and TRBJ2-1, the complete variable domain reads KAGVTQTPRYLIKTRGQQVTLSCSPISGHRSVSWYQQTPGQGLQFLFEYFSETQRNKGNFPGRFSGRQFSNSRSEMNVSTLELGDSALYLCASSLIAGSVANEQFFGPGTRLTVL.

This clone came up once. The chain links TRBV7-9 to TRBJ2-3; 9 bases align to TRBD1. From germline, CDR1 is SEHNR and CDR2 FQNEAQ (reference sequence). CDR3 length equals 13 residues. V gave up 5 bases and J gave up 7 bases; unmatched junction bases: 4. This chain's CDR3 is CASSLTGGYTQYF. CDR3 sequence (DNA): TGTGCCAGCAGCCTCACAGGGGGCTATACGCAGTATTTT.

The chain employs TRBV7-3 and TRBJ2-3, with TRBD2 matching 16 bases. This CDR3 has 17 residues. V lost 5 bases to trimming and J lost 5 bases; unmatched junction nucleotides: 7. Germline CDR1 and CDR2: SGHTA and FQGTGA. This chain's CDR3 is CASSPGLAGGPGDTQYF. For the CDR3, the DNA is TGTGCCAGCAGCCCGGGACTAGCGGGAGGGCCCGGAGATACGCAGTATTTT.

The CDR3 DNA follows: TGCGCCAGCAGCCAAGTGAGCAGAGGCACCGGGGAGCTGTTTTTT. Amino acid sequence: CASSQVSRGTGELFF. This chain uses TRBV4-1 with TRBJ2-2, with D hard to call. V gave up 1 base and J gave up 4 bases, with 10 bases separating them. The V gene's germline CDR1 is MGHRA and CDR2 YSYEKL. This CDR3 spans 15 amino acids.

The chain recombines TRBV10-1 with TRBJ2-2; D is undetermined. Trimming took 6 bases from V and 4 from J, leaving 9 bases between them. The germline CDR1 and CDR2 sequences are WNHNN and SYGVQD (reference sequence). The length of the CDR3 is 13 residues. The CDR3, as DNA: TGCGCCAGCAGCTGGGCCTCCACCGGGGAGCTGTTTTTT. Translating gives CASSWASTGELFF.

This rearrangement joins TRBV5-1 to TRBJ2-6; D might be TRBD2 (5 bases). Trimming took 1 base from V and 2 from J, leaving 7 bases between them. CDR3 size: 15 residues. CDR1 SGHRS and CDR2 YFSETQ come from the germline V gene. The CDR3 reads CASSLKGAGANVLTF. CDR3 nucleotide sequence: TGCGCCAGCAGCTTGAAGGGAGCTGGGGCCAACGTCCTGACTTTC.

The rearrangement joins TRBV3-1 (or the pseudogene TRBV3-2) to TRBJ2-3; 9 bases agree with TRBD1. Germline V gives CDR1 LGHDT, CDR2 YNNKEL (reference sequence). J was trimmed by 10 bases and V by 3 bases; bases with no gene match: 11. CDR3 length: 15 residues. The CDR3 region is CASSQGTGYSEAQYF. The CDR3 nucleotides read TGTGCCAGCAGCCAGGGGACAGGGTATTCTGAGGCGCAGTATTTT.

This chain uses TRBV7-9 with TRBJ2-2, with 8 bases identical to TRBD1. V lost 5 bases and J lost 7; bases outside the gene matches: 6. Germline lookup yields CDR1 SEHNR and CDR2 FQNEAQ (reference sequence). The CDR3 extends over 14 amino acids. DNA of the CDR3: TGTGCCAGCAGCGCGACAGGGGCAGGCGGGGAGCTGTTTTTT. It yields the protein CASSATGAGGELFF.